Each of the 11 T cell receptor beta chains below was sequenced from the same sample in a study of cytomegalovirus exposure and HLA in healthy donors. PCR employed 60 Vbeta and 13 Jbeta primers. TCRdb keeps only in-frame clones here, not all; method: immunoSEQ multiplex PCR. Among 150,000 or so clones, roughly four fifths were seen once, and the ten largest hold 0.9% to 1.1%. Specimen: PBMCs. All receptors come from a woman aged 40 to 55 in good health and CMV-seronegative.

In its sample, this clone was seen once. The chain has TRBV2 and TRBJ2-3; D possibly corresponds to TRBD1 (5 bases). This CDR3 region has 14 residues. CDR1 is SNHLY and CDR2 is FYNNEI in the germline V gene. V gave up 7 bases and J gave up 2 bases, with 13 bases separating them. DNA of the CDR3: TGTGCCAGCACCAGAGACAGTCCCACAGATACGCAGTATTTT. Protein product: CASTRDSPTDTQYF.

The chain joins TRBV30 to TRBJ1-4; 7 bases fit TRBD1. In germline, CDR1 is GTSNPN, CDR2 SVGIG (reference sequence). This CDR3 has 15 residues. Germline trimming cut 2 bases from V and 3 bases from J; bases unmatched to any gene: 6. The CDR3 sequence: CAWSPGQGANEKLFF. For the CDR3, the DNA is TGTGCCTGGAGTCCGGGGCAGGGGGCTAATGAAAAACTGTTTTTT. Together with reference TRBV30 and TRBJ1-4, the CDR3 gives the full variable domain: SQTIHQWPATLVQPVGSPLSLECTVEGTSNPNLYWYRQAAGRGLQLLFYSVGIGQISSEVPQNLSASRPQDRQFILSSKKLLLSDSGFYLCAWSPGQGANEKLFFGSGTQLSVL.

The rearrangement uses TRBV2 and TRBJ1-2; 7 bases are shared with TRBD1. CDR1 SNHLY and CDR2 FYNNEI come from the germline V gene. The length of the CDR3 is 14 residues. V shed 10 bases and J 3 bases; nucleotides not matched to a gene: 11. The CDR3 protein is CAKEGQTWDYGYTF. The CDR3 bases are TGTGCCAAAGAGGGACAGACGTGGGACTATGGCTACACCTTC.

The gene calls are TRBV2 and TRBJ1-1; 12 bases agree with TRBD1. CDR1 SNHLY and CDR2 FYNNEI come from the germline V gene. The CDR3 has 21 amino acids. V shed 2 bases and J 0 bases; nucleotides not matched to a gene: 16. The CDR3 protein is CASSEYPQGQGALGMNTEAFF. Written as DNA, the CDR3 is TGTGCCAGCAGTGAATATCCTCAGGGACAGGGGGCCCTAGGGATGAACACTGAAGCTTTCTTT.

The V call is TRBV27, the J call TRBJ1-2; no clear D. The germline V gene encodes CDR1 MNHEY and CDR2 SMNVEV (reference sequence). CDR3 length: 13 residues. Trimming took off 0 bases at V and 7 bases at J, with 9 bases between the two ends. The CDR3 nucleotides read TGTGCCAGCAGTTTATCCAGGATCGCTGGCTACACCTTC. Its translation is CASSLSRIAGYTF.

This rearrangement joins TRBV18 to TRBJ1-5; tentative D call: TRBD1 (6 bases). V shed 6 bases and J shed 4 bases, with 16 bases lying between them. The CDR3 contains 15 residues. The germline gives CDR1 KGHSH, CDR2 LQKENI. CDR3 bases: TGTGCCAGCTCTACCAAGGGGGACAATAATCAGCCCCAGCATTTT. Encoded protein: CASSTKGDNNQPQHF. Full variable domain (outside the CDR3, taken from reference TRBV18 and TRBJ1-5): NAGVMQNPRHLVRRRGQEARLRCSPMKGHSHVYWYRQLPEEGLKFMVYLQKENIIDESGMPKERFSAEFPKEGPSILRIQQVVRGDSAAYFCASSTKGDNNQPQHFGDGTRLSIL.

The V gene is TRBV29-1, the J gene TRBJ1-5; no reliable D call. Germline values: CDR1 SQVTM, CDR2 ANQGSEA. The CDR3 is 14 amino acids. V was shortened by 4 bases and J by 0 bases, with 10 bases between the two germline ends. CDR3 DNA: TGCAGCGTTGGTGGCCAGAATAGCAATCAGCCCCAGCATTTT. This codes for CSVGGQNSNQPQHF.

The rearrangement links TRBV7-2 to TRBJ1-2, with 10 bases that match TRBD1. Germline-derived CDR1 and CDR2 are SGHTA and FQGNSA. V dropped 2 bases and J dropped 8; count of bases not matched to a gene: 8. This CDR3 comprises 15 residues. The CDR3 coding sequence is TGTGCCAGCAGCTTAAGATCGACAGGGGGCGAAGGCTACACCTTC. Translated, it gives CASSLRSTGGEGYTF.

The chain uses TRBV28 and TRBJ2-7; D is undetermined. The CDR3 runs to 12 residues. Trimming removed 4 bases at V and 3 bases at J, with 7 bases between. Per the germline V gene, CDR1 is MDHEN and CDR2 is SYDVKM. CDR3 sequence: CASSWAFYEQYF. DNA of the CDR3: TGTGCCAGCAGTTGGGCCTTCTACGAGCAGTACTTC. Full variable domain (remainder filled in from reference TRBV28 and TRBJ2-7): DVKVTQSSRYLVKRTGEKVFLECVQDMDHENMFWYRQDPGLGLRLIYFSYDVKMKEKGDIPEGYSVSREKKERFSLILESASTNQTSMYLCASSWAFYEQYFGPGTRLTVT.

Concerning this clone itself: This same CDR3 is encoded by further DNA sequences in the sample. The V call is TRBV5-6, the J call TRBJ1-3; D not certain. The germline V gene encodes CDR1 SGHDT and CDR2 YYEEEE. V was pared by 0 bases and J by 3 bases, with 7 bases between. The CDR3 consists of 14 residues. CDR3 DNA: TGTGCCAGCAGCTTGGCAGGATATGGAAACACCATATATTTT. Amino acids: CASSLAGYGNTIYF.

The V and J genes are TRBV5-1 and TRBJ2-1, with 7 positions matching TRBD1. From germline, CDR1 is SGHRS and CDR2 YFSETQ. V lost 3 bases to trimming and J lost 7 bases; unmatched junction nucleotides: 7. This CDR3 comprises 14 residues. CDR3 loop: CASSSYDRANEQFF. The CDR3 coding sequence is TGCGCCAGCAGCTCTTACGACAGGGCGAATGAGCAGTTCTTC.